This T cell receptor (beta chain) was recovered during a study of blood T cell repertoires in COVID-19. Study-level information: Italy, Spain and the United States were the sources of the convalescent and acute COVID-19 samples.

Original processing notes: Reference gene primer amplification in the assay estimated nucleated cell counts. TCRdb's copy holds only in-frame clones and misses some; the assay was immunoSEQ multiplex PCR. V and J calls and clone size come straight from that table; D and trimming were deduced from the DNA. This sample has 85,000 to 120,000 clones, with just under 85% found just once. With 4 bases removed from V and 4 bases from J, the gap between germline ends came to 8 bases. This CDR3 has 13 amino acids. Germline V lookup: CDR1 MNHEY, CDR2 SVGAGI. The clonotype comes from a man aged 40-55 years with active or convalescent COVID-19. The chain recombines TRBV6-5 with TRBJ1-5, with no clear D. The sequencing input was peripheral blood. The CDR3 loop reads CASSWAVNQPQHF. CDR3 DNA sequence: TGTGCCAGCAGTTGGGCAGTTAATCAGCCCCAGCATTTT.